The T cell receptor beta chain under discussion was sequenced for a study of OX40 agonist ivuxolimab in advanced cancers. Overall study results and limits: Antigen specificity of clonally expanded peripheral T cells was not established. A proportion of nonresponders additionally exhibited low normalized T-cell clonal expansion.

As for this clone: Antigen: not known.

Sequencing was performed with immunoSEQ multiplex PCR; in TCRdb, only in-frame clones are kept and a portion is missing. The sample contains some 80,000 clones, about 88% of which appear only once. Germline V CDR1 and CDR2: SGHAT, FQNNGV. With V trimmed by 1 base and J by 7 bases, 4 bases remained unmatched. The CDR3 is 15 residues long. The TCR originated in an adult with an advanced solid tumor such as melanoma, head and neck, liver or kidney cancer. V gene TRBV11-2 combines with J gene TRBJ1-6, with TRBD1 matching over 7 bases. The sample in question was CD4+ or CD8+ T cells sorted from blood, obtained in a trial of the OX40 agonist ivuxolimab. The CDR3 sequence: CASSLVAGGNSPLHF. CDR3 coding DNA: TGTGCCAGCAGCTTAGTGGCAGGGGGGAATTCACCCCTCCACTTT.